What follows are 28 T cell receptor beta chains derived from one specimen sequenced in a study of memory CD4+ T cells and cytomegalovirus serostatus. The sort gate was single viable CD3+CD4+CD8-CD45RO+ cells for memory CD4+ T cells. Repertoires were generated with immunoSEQ multiplex PCR, while TCRdb's copy carries only in-frame clones and drops some. This repertoire shows some 80,000 clones, approximately 80% found once; its top ten account for 0.78%. Sequences were obtained from memory CD4+ T cells from blood. Receptors were obtained from an adult in good health and CMV-seronegative.

V gene TRBV30 combines with J gene TRBJ2-5, with no clear D. There are 11 residues in the CDR3. The germline V gene has CDR1 GTSNPN and CDR2 SVGIG (reference sequence). Trimming removed 0 bases at V and 4 bases at J, with 3 bases between. The CDR3 bases are TGTGCCTGGAGTGTTAGAGAGACCCAGTACTTC. Amino acid sequence: CAWSVRETQYF.

The chain links TRBV7-9 to TRBJ2-7; TRBD2 matches 8 bases. Germline assignment: CDR1 SEHNR and CDR2 FQNEAQ (reference sequence). The V gene end was trimmed by 4 bases and the J gene end by 6 bases; junction bases not matched to a gene: 11. The CDR3 is made up of 15 amino acids. The CDR3, as DNA: TGTGCCAGCAGCTCGGGCGGGGGGCTACTAGTCGAGCAGTACTTC. Protein sequence: CASSSGGGLLVEQYF.

The chain is built from TRBV28 and TRBJ1-1, with unresolved D. V lost 4 bases to trimming and J lost 0 bases, with 15 bases between them. The CDR3 sequence is 16 residues long. The germline gives CDR1 MDHEN, CDR2 SYDVKM. CDR3 nucleotide sequence: TGTGCCAGCAGTTCAACACTCGGGATTATGAACACTGAAGCTTTCTTT. It codes for CASSSTLGIMNTEAFF.

The chain is built from TRBV21-1 and TRBJ1-1; the listed D gene, TRBD1, was not tested against the DNA. TRBV21-1 represents a pseudogene. The CDR3 runs to 21 residues. The CDR3 coding sequence is TGTGCCAGCAGCAAAGGGATCGGAAGTAGTGCAGGGAAGAACCTGGACACTGAAGCTTTCTTT. Translation gives CASSKGIGSSAGKNLDTEAFF.

The chain uses TRBV27 and TRBJ1-2; D call uncertain. V was cut by 4 bases and J by 5 bases, with 14 bases left in between. This CDR3 has 14 residues. Germline V gene data show CDR1 as MNHEY and CDR2 as SMNVEV (reference sequence). The DNA for the CDR3 is TGTGCCAGCAGTTCTGTCGGGGAACCTTATGGCTACACCTTC. It encodes CASSSVGEPYGYTF.

The rearrangement joins TRBV19 to TRBJ2-2, with a possible D match to TRBD2 (5 bases). The V gene lost 6 bases and the J gene lost 0 bases, with 14 bases spanning the gap. CDR3 length: 16 amino acids. Per the germline V gene, CDR1 is LNHDA and CDR2 is SQIVND (reference sequence). As DNA, the CDR3 is TGTGCCAGTAGGTCGAGTCCGGGGTCGAACACCGGGGAGCTGTTTTTT. This encodes CASRSSPGSNTGELFF.

The gene calls are TRBV7-6 and TRBJ2-1; D gene unclear. The CDR3 is 15 amino acids. The germline V gene has CDR1 SGHVS and CDR2 FNYEAQ. V lost 0 bases, J lost 5 bases, and 11 bases lay in between. The CDR3 spells CASSLASIRNNEQFF. CDR3 DNA: TGTGCCAGCAGCTTAGCGTCTATAAGGAACAATGAGCAGTTCTTC.

This chain connects TRBV5-1 to TRBJ1-3; the D is unclear. From germline, CDR1 is SGHRS and CDR2 YFSETQ. Deletions cut 3 bases from V and 0 bases from J, with 7 bases between. This CDR3 is built from 14 residues. The CDR3 DNA sequence: TGCGCCAGCAGCTCGTTTGACTCTGGAAACACCATATATTTT. Translated, it gives CASSSFDSGNTIYF.

This clone appeared a few times. J is TRBJ2-2 and V is TRBV5-6; D may correspond to TRBD1 or TRBD2 (5 bases each). Trimming shortened V by 2 bases and J by 1 base, and 21 bases separated the two germline ends. The length of the CDR3 is 19 residues. CDR1 and CDR2 from the germline V gene are SGHDT and YYEEEE. The CDR3 region is CASSFWGGSSLGNTGELFF. CDR3 DNA sequence: TGTGCCAGCAGCTTCTGGGGCGGGTCTTCTTTGGGGAACACCGGGGAGCTGTTTTTT.

This chain joins TRBV6-6 and TRBJ2-5; 12 nucleotides match TRBD2. The ends lost 8 bases at V and 1 base at J; junction bases unmatched: 5. The CDR3 consists of 15 residues. From germline, CDR1 is MNHNY and CDR2 SVGAGI (reference sequence). The CDR3 protein is CASFTSGGFQETQYF. CDR3 nucleotides: TGTGCCAGCTTTACTAGCGGGGGGTTCCAAGAGACCCAGTACTTC.

The rearrangement uses TRBV6-1 and TRBJ1-2; 9 bases align to TRBD1. Per germline, CDR1 MNHNS and CDR2 SASEGT. With V trimmed by 0 bases and J by 7 bases, 6 bases remained unmatched. This CDR3 has 15 residues. This CDR3 reads CASSEAGQGVFGYTF. CDR3 sequence (DNA): TGTGCCAGCAGTGAAGCGGGACAGGGCGTCTTTGGCTACACCTTC.

V gene TRBV18 combines with J gene TRBJ2-3; D unclear. Per germline, CDR1 KGHSH and CDR2 LQKENI. This CDR3 region has 14 residues. Between the trimmed V and J ends, which lost 2 bases and 0 bases, there was a span of 6 bases. This CDR3 reads CASSPTSSTDTQYF. The CDR3 DNA reads TGTGCCAGCTCACCAACGTCTAGCACAGATACGCAGTATTTT.

J is TRBJ1-5 and V is TRBV5-5; TRBD1 matches 7 bases. The CDR3 covers 13 residues. Per the germline V gene, CDR1 is SGHKS and CDR2 is YYEKEE (reference sequence). Trimming removed 2 bases from V and 5 bases from J; junction bases left unmatched: 1. The CDR3 region is CASSFTGDQPQHF. The CDR3 nucleotides are TGTGCCAGCAGCTTTACAGGGGATCAGCCCCAGCATTTT.

The CDR3 nucleotides read TGCGCCAGCAGCTTCGGTGGGACACCATCTAACTATGGCTACACCTTC. This translates into CASSFGGTPSNYGYTF. This chain links TRBV5-1 with TRBJ1-2, with D maybe TRBD1 (6 bases). The germline V gene has CDR1 SGHRS and CDR2 YFSETQ. The V end lost 2 bases, the J end lost 0 bases, and 14 bases lay between the germline ends. The CDR3 contains 16 residues. Based on the CDR3 plus reference TRBV5-1 and TRBJ1-2, the full variable domain is KAGVTQTPRYLIKTRGQQVTLSCSPISGHRSVSWYQQTPGQGLQFLFEYFSETQRNKGNFPGRFSGRQFSNSRSEMNVSTLELGDSALYLCASSFGGTPSNYGYTFGSGTRLTVV.

The chain carries TRBV2 and TRBJ2-3; D may be TRBD1 (7 bases). Between the trimmed V and J ends, which lost 5 bases and 4 bases, there was a span of 13 bases. This CDR3 has 14 residues. Germline values: CDR1 SNHLY, CDR2 FYNNEI. CDR3 region: CASSRQGGPDTQYF. The CDR3 nucleotides are TGTGCCAGCAGTAGACAGGGAGGCCCAGATACGCAGTATTTT.

The chain carries TRBV11-2 and TRBJ2-5, with 10 bases fitting TRBD2. The CDR3 contains 15 residues. Trimming at V came to 2 bases and at J to 5 bases, leaving 5 bases not matched to a gene. Germline V gene lookup returns CDR1 SGHAT and CDR2 FQNNGV. DNA for the CDR3: TGTGCCAGCAGCTTAAGCGGGGGGGCGTGGGAGACCCAGTACTTC. It specifies CASSLSGGAWETQYF.

The chain recombines TRBV5-1 with TRBJ1-2, with D perhaps matching TRBD1 (5 bases). Per germline, CDR1 SGHRS and CDR2 YFSETQ. CDR3 size: 13 residues. Trimming cost V 2 bases and J 4 bases, with 9 bases left between them. Here the CDR3 DNA reads TGCGCCAGCAGCTTTGACAGCGGCTATGGCTACACCTTC. The encoded protein is CASSFDSGYGYTF.

The chain couples TRBV5-1 to TRBJ2-3, with TRBD2 matching over 10 bases. With V trimmed by 2 bases and J by 10 bases, 13 bases remained unmatched. CDR1 is SGHRS and CDR2 is YFSETQ in the germline V gene. The CDR3 extends over 16 amino acids. DNA of the CDR3: TGCGCCAGCAGCTTTATGAGCGGGGGGGCCAACGAACCGCAGTATTTT. This sequence encodes CASSFMSGGANEPQYF.

The genes are TRBV19 and TRBJ2-3; a weak D match, TRBD1 (5 bases). The CDR3 is 18 amino acids. V was pared by 5 bases and J by 2 bases, with 23 bases between. CDR1 LNHDA and CDR2 SQIVND come from the germline V gene (reference sequence). In nucleotides, the CDR3 is TGTGCCAGTAGTTTTTCGATAATTTCGGCAGGGCACACAGATACGCAGTATTTT. It yields the protein CASSFSIISAGHTDTQYF.

The chain combines TRBV7-9 with TRBJ1-2; perhaps TRBD1 as D (6 bases). Germline CDR1 reads SEHNR; CDR2 reads FQNEAQ (reference sequence). This CDR3 is 16 amino acids long. Trimming removed 4 bases at V and 1 base at J, with 16 bases between. CDR3 sequence reads: CASSSSLGHLNYGYTF. The DNA for the CDR3 is TGTGCCAGCAGCTCTTCGCTGGGACACCTTAACTATGGCTACACCTTC.

J is TRBJ1-2 and V is TRBV18; 10 nucleotides align to TRBD1. V was clipped by 2 bases and J by 4 bases; unmatched bases: 7. CDR1 is KGHSH, CDR2 LQKENI, per germline. The CDR3 extends over 16 amino acids. CDR3 sequence reads: CASSPSRQGAGYGYTF. CDR3 nucleotide sequence: TGTGCCAGCTCACCAAGCCGACAGGGGGCGGGCTATGGCTACACCTTC.

The rearrangement uses TRBV6-1 and TRBJ1-2; 11 bases are a match to TRBD1. Per the germline V gene, CDR1 is MNHNS and CDR2 is SASEGT. After removal of 4 bases from V and 7 bases from J, the junction contained 5 bases not matched to a gene. This CDR3 is 14 amino acids long. CDR3 residues: CASSVGQGAGGYTF. The DNA for the CDR3 is TGTGCCAGCAGTGTAGGACAGGGGGCAGGTGGCTACACCTTC.

V and J are TRBV2 and TRBJ1-3, with a weak D call TRBD1 (6 bases). CDR1 is SNHLY, CDR2 FYNNEI, per germline. Between the trimmed V and J ends, which lost 5 bases and 2 bases, there was a span of 7 bases. The CDR3 is made up of 13 amino acids. Written as DNA, the CDR3 is TGTGCCAGCAGTCAGGGGACTGGAAACACCATATATTTT. Residues: CASSQGTGNTIYF.

V gene TRBV5-1 combines with J gene TRBJ2-6; D call uncertain. The germline gives CDR1 SGHRS, CDR2 YFSETQ. V was cut by 3 bases and J by 2 bases, with 12 bases left in between. This CDR3 has 16 amino acids. The CDR3 bases are TGCGCCAGCAGCTCCTCAGATGTGGCTGGGGCCAACGTCCTGACTTTC. Its translation is CASSSSDVAGANVLTF.

V gene TRBV5-6 combines with J gene TRBJ1-5; the D gene is possibly TRBD1 (5 bases). The V and J ends lost 4 bases and 1 base respectively, with 12 bases between them. Germline V lookup: CDR1 SGHDT, CDR2 YYEEEE. The CDR3 extends over 15 amino acids. CDR3: CASSPQGTSNQPQHF. The CDR3 DNA reads as TGTGCCAGCAGCCCCCAGGGTACGAGCAATCAGCCCCAGCATTTT.

V is TRBV28 and J is TRBJ1-2; TRBD1 agrees at 8 bases. With 5 bases clipped from V and 8 bases from J, the junction kept 7 bases outside the gene matches. CDR3 length equals 13 residues. Germline-derived CDR1 and CDR2 are MDHEN and SYDVKM. The CDR3 nucleotides are TGTGCCAGCAGTGTCCGGACAGGGTACGGCTACACCTTC. Its translation is CASSVRTGYGYTF.

The rearrangement uses TRBV5-4 and TRBJ2-5, with 7 positions matching TRBD2. Germline V gives CDR1 SGHNT, CDR2 YYREEE (reference sequence). The CDR3 runs 15 residues. The V and J ends lost 0 bases and 5 bases, in that order; junction bases with no gene match: 7. The CDR3 region has the DNA TGTGCCAGCAGCTTGGAAGCAGCGGGGAGGGAGACCCAGTACTTC. Protein sequence: CASSLEAAGRETQYF.

V gene TRBV5-6 combines with J gene TRBJ1-4; D call uncertain. The CDR3 consists of 13 residues. CDR1 SGHDT and CDR2 YYEEEE come from the germline V gene. The V and J ends lost 0 bases and 6 bases respectively, with 6 bases between them. In DNA, the CDR3 is TGTGCCAGCAGCTTGGTAGATTATGAAAAACTGTTTTTT. Translation gives CASSLVDYEKLFF. The full variable domain, completed using reference TRBV5-6 and TRBJ1-4, is DAGVTQSPTHLIKTRGQQVTLRCSPKSGHDTVSWYQQALGQGPQFIFQYYEEEERQRGNFPDRFSGHQFPNYSSELNVNALLLGDSALYLCASSLVDYEKLFFGSGTQLSVL.